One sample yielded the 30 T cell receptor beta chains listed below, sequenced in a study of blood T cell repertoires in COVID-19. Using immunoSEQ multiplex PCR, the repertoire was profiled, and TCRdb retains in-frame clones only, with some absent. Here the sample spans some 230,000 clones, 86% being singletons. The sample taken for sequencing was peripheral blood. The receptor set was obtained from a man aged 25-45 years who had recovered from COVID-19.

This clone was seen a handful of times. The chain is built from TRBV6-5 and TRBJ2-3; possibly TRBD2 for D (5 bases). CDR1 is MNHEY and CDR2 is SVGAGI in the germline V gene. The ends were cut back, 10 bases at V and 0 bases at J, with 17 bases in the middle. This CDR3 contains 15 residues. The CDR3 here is CATKPRGPSTDTQYF. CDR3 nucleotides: TGTGCCACTAAACCGCGAGGGCCTAGCACAGATACGCAGTATTTT.

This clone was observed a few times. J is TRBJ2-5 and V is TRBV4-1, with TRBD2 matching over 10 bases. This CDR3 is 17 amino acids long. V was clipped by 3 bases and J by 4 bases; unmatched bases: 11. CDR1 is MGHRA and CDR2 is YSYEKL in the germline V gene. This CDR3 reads CASSHGVASGGVETQYF. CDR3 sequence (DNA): TGCGCCAGCAGCCATGGGGTAGCTAGCGGGGGCGTAGAGACCCAGTACTTC.

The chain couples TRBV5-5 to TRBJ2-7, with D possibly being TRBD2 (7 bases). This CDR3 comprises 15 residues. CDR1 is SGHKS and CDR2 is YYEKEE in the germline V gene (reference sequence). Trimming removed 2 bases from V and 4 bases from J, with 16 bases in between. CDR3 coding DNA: TGTGCCAGCAGCTTCGGACTAGGACAGCAGTACGAGCAGTACTTC. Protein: CASSFGLGQQYEQYF.

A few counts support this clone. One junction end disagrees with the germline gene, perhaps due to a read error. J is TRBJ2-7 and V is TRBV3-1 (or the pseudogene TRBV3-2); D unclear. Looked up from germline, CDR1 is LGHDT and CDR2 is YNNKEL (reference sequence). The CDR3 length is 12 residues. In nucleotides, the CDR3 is TGTGCCAGTAGCCGCAGCTCCTACGAGCAGTACTTC. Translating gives CASSRSSYEQYF.

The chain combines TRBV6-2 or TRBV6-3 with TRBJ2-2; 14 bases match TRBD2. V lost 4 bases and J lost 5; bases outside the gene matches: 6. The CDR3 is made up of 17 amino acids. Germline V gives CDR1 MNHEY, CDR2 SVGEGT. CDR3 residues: CASSLRTSGGLTGELFF. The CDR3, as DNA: TGTGCCAGCAGTTTGCGGACTAGCGGGGGGTTAACCGGGGAGCTGTTTTTT.

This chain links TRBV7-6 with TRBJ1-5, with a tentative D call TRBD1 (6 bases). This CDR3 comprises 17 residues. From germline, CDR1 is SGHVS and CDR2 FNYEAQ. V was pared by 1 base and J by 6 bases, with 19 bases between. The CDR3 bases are TGTGCCAGCAGCTTAGAAGCCCTTACAGGGTCGGGTCAGCCCCAGCATTTT. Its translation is CASSLEALTGSGQPQHF.

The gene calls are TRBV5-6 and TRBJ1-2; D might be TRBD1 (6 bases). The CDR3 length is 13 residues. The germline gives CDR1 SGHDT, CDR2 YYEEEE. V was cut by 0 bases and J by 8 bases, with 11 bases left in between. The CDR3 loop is CASSLDRQAGYTF. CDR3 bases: TGTGCCAGCAGCTTGGACCGACAGGCCGGCTACACCTTC.

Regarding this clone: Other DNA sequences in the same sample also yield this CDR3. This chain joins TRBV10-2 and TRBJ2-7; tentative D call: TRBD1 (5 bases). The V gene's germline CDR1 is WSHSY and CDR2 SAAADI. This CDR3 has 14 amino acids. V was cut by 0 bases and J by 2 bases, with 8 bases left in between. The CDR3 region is CASSESWGPYEQYF. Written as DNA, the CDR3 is TGCGCCAGCAGTGAGTCGTGGGGCCCCTACGAGCAGTACTTC.

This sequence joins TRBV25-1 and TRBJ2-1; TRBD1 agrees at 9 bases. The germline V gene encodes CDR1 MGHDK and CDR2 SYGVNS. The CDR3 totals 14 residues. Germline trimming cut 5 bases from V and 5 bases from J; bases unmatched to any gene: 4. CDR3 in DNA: TGTGCCAGCAGTCCCCGGACAGGGGACAATGAGCAGTTCTTC. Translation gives CASSPRTGDNEQFF.

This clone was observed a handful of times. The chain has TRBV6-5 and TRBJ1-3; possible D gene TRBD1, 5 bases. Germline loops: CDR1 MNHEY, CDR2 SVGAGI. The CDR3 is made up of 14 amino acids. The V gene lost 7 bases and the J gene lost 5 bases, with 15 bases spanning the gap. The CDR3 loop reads CASMRQGQRNTIYF. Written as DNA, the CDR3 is TGTGCCAGCATGCGTCAGGGTCAAAGAAACACCATATATTTT.

CDR3 loop: CASSPRGLAEAFF. CDR3 nucleotides: TGTGCCAGCAGTCCCAGGGGTTTGGCTGAAGCTTTCTTT. This chain connects TRBV12-3 or TRBV12-4 to TRBJ1-1; possible D gene TRBD1, 6 bases. The CDR3 is 13 residues long. Trimming shortened V by 5 bases and J by 6 bases, and 13 bases separated the two germline ends.

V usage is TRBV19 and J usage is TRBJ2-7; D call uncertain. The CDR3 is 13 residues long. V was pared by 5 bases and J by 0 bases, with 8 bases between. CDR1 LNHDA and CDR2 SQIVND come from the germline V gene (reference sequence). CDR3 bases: TGTGCCAGTAGTGTACAGAGCTCCTACGAGCAGTACTTC. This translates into CASSVQSSYEQYF.

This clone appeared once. The CDR3, as DNA: TGCGCCAGCAGCTTATACAGGGGCCGCAAGAACACTGAAGCTTTCTTT. This gives the protein CASSLYRGRKNTEAFF. The chain employs TRBV5-1 and TRBJ1-1; 7 nucleotides align to TRBD1. The CDR3 is 16 residues long. Germline assignment: CDR1 SGHRS and CDR2 YFSETQ. The V gene end was trimmed by 2 bases and the J gene end by 1 base; junction bases not matched to a gene: 8.

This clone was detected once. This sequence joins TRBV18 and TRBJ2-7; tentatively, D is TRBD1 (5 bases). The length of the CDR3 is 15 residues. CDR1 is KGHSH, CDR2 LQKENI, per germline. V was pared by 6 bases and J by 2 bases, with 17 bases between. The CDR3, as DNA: TGTGCCAGCTCCCAATTCGGACAATCGCCCTACGAGCAGTACTTC. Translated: CASSQFGQSPYEQYF.

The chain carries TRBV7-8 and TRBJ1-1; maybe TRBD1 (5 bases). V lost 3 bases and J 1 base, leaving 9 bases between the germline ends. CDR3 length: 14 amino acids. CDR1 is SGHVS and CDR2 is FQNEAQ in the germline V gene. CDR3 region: CASSFGGWNTEAFF. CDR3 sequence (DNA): TGTGCCAGCAGCTTTGGGGGGTGGAACACTGAAGCTTTCTTT.

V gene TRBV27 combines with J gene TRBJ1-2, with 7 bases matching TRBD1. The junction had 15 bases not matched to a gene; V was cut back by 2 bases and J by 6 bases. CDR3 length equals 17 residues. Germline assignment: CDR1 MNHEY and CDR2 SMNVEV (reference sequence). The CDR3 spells CASSLRGGSPVSHGYTF. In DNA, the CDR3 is TGTGCCAGCAGTTTAAGAGGGGGCTCTCCAGTTAGCCATGGCTACACCTTC.

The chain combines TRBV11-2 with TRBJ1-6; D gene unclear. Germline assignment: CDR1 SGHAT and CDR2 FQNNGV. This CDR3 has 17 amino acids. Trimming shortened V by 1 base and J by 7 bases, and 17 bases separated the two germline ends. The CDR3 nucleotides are TGTGCCAGCAGCTTAGGACTCGGTCTGGATGGGAATTCACCCCTCCACTTT. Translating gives CASSLGLGLDGNSPLHF. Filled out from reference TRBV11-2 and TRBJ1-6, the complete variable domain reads EAGVAQSPRYKIIEKRQSVAFWCNPISGHATLYWYQQILGQGPKLLIQFQNNGVVDDSQLPKDRFSAERLKGVDSTLKIQPAKLEDSAVYLCASSLGLGLDGNSPLHFGNGTRLTVT.

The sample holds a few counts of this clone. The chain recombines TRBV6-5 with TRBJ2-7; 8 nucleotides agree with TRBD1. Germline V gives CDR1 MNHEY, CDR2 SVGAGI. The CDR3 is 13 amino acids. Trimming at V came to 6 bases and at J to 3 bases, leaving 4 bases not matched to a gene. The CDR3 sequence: CASSRDRLYEQYF. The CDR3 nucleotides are TGTGCCAGCAGCCGGGACAGGCTCTACGAGCAGTACTTC.

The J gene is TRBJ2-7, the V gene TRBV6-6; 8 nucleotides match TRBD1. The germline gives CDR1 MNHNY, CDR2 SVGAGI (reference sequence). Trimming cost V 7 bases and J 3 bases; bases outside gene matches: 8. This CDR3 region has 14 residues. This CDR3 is CASTSWTGSYEQYF. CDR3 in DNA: TGTGCCAGCACCAGCTGGACAGGGAGCTACGAGCAGTACTTC.

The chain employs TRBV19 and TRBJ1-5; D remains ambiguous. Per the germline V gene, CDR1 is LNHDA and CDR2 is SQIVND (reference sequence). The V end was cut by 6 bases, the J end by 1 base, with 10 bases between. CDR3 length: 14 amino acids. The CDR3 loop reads CASSPSLSNQPQHF. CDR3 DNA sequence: TGTGCCAGTAGCCCCTCCTTAAGCAATCAGCCCCAGCATTTT. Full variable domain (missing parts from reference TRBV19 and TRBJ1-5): DGGITQSPKYLFRKEGQNVTLSCEQNLNHDAMYWYRQDPGQGLRLIYYSQIVNDFQKGDIAEGYSVSREKKESFPLTVTSAQKNPTAFYLCASSPSLSNQPQHFGDGTRLSIL.

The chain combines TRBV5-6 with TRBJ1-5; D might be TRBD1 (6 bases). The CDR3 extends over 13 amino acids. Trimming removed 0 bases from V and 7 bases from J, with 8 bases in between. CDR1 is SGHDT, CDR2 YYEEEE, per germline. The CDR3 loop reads CASSLAGEQPQHF. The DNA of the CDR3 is TGTGCCAGCAGCTTGGCAGGGGAGCAGCCCCAGCATTTT.

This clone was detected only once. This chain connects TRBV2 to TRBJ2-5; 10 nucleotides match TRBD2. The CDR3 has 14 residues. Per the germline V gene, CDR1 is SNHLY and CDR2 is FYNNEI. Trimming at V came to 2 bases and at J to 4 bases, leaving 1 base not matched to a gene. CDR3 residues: CASSESGGGETQYF. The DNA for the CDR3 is TGTGCCAGCAGTGAAAGCGGGGGGGGAGAGACCCAGTACTTC.

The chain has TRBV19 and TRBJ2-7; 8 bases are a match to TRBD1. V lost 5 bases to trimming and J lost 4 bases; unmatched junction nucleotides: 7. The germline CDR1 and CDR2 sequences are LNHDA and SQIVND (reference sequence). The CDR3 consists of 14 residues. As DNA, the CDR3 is TGTGCCAGTAGTGCTTCGGGACAGGAGTACGAGCAGTACTTC. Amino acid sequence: CASSASGQEYEQYF. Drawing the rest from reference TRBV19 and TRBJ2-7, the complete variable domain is DGGITQSPKYLFRKEGQNVTLSCEQNLNHDAMYWYRQDPGQGLRLIYYSQIVNDFQKGDIAEGYSVSREKKESFPLTVTSAQKNPTAFYLCASSASGQEYEQYFGPGTRLTVT.

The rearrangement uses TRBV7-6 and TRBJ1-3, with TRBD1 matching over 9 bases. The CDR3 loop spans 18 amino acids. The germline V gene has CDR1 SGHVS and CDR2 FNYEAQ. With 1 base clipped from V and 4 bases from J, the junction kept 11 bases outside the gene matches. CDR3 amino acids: CASSLGVGGTGSGNTIYF. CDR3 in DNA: TGTGCCAGCAGCTTAGGAGTTGGTGGGACAGGGTCCGGAAACACCATATATTTT.

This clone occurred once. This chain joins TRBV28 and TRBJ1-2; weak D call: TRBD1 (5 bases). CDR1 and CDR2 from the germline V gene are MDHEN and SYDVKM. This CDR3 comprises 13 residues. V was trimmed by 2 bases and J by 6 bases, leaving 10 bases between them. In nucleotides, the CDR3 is TGTGCCAGCAGTTTAAATTGGGGCGATGGCTACACCTTC. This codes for CASSLNWGDGYTF.

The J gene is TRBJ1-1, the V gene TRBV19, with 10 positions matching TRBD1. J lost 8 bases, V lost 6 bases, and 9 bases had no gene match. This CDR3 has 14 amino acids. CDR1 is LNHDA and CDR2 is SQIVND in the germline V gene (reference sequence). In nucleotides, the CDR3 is TGTGCCAGTAGGAATCCCGGGACAGGGGCGGAAGCTTTCTTT. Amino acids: CASRNPGTGAEAFF.

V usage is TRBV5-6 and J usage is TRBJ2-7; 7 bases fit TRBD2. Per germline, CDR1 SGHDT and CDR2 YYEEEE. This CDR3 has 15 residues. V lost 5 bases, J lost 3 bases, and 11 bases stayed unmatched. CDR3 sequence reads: CASSSGGYTFYEQYF. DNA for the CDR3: TGTGCCAGCAGTTCCGGGGGGTATACCTTCTACGAGCAGTACTTC.

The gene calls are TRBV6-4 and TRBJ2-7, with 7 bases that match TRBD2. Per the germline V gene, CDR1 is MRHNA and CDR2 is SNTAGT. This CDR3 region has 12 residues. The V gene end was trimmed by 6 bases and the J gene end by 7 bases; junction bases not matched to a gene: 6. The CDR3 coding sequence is TGTGCCAGCAGCGCCTTGGGGGGGGAGCAGTACTTC. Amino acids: CASSALGGEQYF.

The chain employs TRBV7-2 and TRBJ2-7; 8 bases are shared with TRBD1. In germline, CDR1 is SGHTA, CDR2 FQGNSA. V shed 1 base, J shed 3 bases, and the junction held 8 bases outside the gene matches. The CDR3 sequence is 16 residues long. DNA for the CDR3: TGTGCCAGCAGCTTAGTAGCGGACAGGGCCCTCTACGAGCAGTACTTC. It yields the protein CASSLVADRALYEQYF.

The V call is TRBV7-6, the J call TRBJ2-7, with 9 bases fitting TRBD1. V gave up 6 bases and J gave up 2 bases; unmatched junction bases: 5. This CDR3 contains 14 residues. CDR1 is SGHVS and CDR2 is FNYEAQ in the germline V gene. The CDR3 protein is CASSPGTGPYEQYF. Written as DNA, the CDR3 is TGTGCCAGCAGTCCCGGGACAGGGCCCTACGAGCAGTACTTC. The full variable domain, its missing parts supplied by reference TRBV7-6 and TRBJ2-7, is GAGVSQSPRYKVTKRGQDVALRCDPISGHVSLYWYRQALGQGPEFLTYFNYEAQQDKSGLPNDRFSAERPEGSISTLTIQRTEQRDSAMYRCASSPGTGPYEQYFGPGTRLTVT.